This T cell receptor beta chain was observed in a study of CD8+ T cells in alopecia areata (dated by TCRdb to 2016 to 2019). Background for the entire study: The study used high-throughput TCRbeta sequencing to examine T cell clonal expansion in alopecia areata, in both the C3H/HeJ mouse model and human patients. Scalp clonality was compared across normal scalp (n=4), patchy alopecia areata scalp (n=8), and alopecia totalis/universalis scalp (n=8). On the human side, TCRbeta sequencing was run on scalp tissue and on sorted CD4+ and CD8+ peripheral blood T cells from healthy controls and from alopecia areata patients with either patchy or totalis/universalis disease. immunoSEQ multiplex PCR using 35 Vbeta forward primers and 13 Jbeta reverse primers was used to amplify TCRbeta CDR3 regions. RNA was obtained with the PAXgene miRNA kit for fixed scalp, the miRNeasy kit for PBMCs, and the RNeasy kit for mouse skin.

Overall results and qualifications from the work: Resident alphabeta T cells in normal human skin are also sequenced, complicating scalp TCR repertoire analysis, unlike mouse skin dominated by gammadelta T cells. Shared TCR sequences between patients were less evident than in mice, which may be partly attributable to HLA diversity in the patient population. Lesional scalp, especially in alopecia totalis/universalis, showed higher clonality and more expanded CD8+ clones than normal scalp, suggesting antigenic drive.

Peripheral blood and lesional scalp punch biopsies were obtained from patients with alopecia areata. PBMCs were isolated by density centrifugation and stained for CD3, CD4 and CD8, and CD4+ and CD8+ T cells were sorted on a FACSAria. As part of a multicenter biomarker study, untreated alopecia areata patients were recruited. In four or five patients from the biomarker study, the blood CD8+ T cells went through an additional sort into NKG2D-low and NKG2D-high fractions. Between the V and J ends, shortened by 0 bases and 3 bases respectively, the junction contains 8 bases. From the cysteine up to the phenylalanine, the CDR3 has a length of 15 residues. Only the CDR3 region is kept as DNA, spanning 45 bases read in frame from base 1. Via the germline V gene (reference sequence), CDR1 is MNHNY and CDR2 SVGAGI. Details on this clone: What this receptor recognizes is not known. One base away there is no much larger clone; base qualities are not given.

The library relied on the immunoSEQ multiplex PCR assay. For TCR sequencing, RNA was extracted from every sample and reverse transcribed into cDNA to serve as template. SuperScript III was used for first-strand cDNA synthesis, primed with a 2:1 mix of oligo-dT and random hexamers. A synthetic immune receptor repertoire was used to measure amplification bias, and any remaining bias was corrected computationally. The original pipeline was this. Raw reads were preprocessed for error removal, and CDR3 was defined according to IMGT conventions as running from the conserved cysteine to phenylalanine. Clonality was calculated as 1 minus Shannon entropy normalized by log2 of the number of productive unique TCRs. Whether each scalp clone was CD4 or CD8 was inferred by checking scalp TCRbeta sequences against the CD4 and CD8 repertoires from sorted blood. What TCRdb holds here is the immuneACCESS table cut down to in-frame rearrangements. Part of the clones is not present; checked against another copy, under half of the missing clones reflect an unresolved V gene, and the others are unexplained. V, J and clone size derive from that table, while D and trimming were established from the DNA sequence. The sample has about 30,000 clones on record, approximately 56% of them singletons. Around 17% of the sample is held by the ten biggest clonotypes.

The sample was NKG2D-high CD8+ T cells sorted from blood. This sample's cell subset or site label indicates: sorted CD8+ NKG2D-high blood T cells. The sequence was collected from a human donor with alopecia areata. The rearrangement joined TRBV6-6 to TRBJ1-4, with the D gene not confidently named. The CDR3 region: CASSYSLVANEKLFF. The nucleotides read TGTGCCAGCAGTTACTCCCTGGTTGCTAATGAAAAACTGTTTTTT.